A selection of T cell receptor beta chains follows, all from one sample in a study of tumor and adjacent non-tumor tissue in lung cancer. TCRdb independently ran MiXCR on the multiplex PCR reads; one entry per CDR3 protein. The sample has under 80,000 distinct CDR3 sequences; approximately 73% are singletons. The specimen sequenced was distant non-tumor lung tissue. These TCRs come from a man between 60 and 75 years old with non-small cell lung cancer. Both conserved end residues are part of each CDR3. The D gene is left open where the match is weak. A row's size may be missing; if present it is once, few, many or a size class.

cdr3_aa cdr3_nt j_call clone_size d_call v_call
CASSFDTYNTIEQFF TGTGCCAGCAGCTTCGACACATATAACACCATTGAGCAGTTCTTC TRBJ2-1 . . TRBV11-1
CCARPFDRVNQPQHF TGCTGTGCTAGACCCTTCGACAGGGTGAACCAGCCCCAGCATTTT TRBJ1-5 few TRBD1 TRBV20-1
CNARDKGLAATYEQYF TGCAATGCTAGAGACAAGGGACTAGCGGCAACCTACGAGCAGTACTTC TRBJ2-7 . TRBD2 TRBV20-1
CASIDRASGVLFF TGTGCCAGCATTGACAGGGCTTCCGGGGTGCTGTTTTTT TRBJ2-2 . TRBD1 TRBV6-1
CASSYSPFAGVYYEQFF TGTGCCAGCAGTTACTCGCCCTTCGCGGGAGTCTACTATGAGCAGTTCTTC TRBJ2-1 . TRBD2 TRBV6-5
CASSLDSGSSNEQYF TGCGCCAGCAGTTTGGACAGCGGGAGCTCCAACGAGCAGTACTTC TRBJ2-7 few TRBD2 TRBV5-1
CGARDPTSGSIKTQYF TGCGGTGCTAGAGACCCTACTAGCGGGAGTATCAAGACCCAGTATTTC TRBJ2-5 . TRBD2 TRBV20-1
CASSFPQRDNIEEFF TGTGCCAGTAGTTTCCCTCAGCGGGACAACATTGAGGAGTTCTTC TRBJ2-1 . . TRBV12-3/TRBV12-4
CASSQVGSEKLFF TGCGCCAGCAGCCAAGTAGGCTCTGAAAAACTGTTTTTT TRBJ1-4 many . TRBV4-1
CSERESEPYEQCF TGCAGCGAACGGGAGTCAGAACCCTACGAGCAGTGCTTC TRBJ2-7 few . TRBV29-1
CADSPGQEDQETQYF TGTGCCGACAGCCCGGGACAGGAGGACCAAGAGACCCAGTACTTC TRBJ2-5 . TRBD1 TRBV11-1
CASSYRGLAYNGQFF TGTGCCAGCAGTTACCGGGGACTAGCGTATAATGGACAGTTCTTC TRBJ2-1 . TRBD2 TRBV6-5
CASGDGSTGGYGYTF TGCGCCAGCGGCGACGGATCAACAGGGGGCTATGGCTACACCTTC TRBJ1-2 few TRBD1 TRBV5-1
CASSSTGQGQYF TGTGCCAGCAGCTCGACGGGACAGGGCCAGTACTTC TRBJ2-5 few TRBD1 TRBV11-1
CASSDIDLAKNIQNF TGTGCCAGCAGTGACATTGATTTAGCCAAAAACATTCAGAACTTC TRBJ2-4 . . TRBV6-1
CAGGSGGSADTQYF TGCGCCGGCGGCTCTGGAGGCAGCGCAGATACGCAGTATTTT TRBJ2-3 . . TRBV4-1
CASNSPGRGKAQYF TGTGCCAGCAACTCACCGGGACGGGGTAAAGCGCAGTATTTT TRBJ2-3 . . TRBV11-3
CVSSSGTGSNTGELFF TGTGTCAGTAGTTCCGGGACAGGGTCTAACACCGGGGAGCTGTTTTTT TRBJ2-2 . TRBD1 TRBV28
CASSLTLAGEIYEQYF TGTGCCAGCAGCTTGACACTAGCGGGAGAGATATACGAGCAATACTTC TRBJ2-7 once TRBD2 TRBV7-8
CASSLVGEYNEQFF TGTGCCAGCAGCTTGGTGGGGGAATACAATGAGCAGTTCTTC TRBJ2-1 many . TRBV5-4
CASSSTRGSGYTF TGTGCCAGCAGCTCCACTAGGGGGTCAGGTTACACCTTC TRBJ1-2 . . TRBV5-6
CPSSLELATNEKLFF TGCCCCAGCAGCTTGGAACTTGCAACTAATGAAAAACTATTTTTT TRBJ1-4 . . TRBV5-1
CGVDPGVTGAGANVLTF TGCGGCGTGGATCCGGGCGTTACGGGGGCTGGGGCCAACGTCCTGACTTTC TRBJ2-6 . . TRBV29-1
CASGPSDRASGTNSGELFF TGTGCCAGCGGTCCGTCGGATCGGGCTAGCGGGACCAACAGCGGGGAGCTGTTTTTT TRBJ2-2 . TRBD2 TRBV4-2
CVGSFETYNEQFF TGTGTCGGCAGTTTTGAGACATACAATGAGCAGTTCTTC TRBJ2-1 . . TRBV12-3/TRBV12-4
CSARVVSGLMSEQYF TGCAGTGCTAGAGTGGTTAGCGGGCTAATGAGCGAGCAGTACTTC TRBJ2-7 . TRBD2 TRBV20-1
CASLRFGVGANVLIF . TRBJ2-6 . . TRBV6-1
CSDRDPGGYEQYF TGCAGTGATAGAGATCCAGGGGGCTACGAACAGTACTTC TRBJ2-7 . TRBD1 TRBV20-1
CTSILSSGRGRGTQYF TGTACCAGCATTCTAAGCAGCGGGAGGGGTCGGGGGACCCAGTACTTC TRBJ2-5 . TRBD2 TRBV5-6
CASSDLLAGGAGEQFF TGCGCCAGCAGCGACTTACTAGCGGGAGGGGCGGGCGAGCAGTTCTTC TRBJ2-1 . TRBD2 TRBV4-1
CSASNQVGSGYF TGCAGTGCTAGTAACCAGGTAGGGTCGGGGTATTTT TRBJ2-3 . . TRBV20-1
CASRQEISGSLYEQYF TGCGCCAGCAGGCAAGAGATTAGCGGGAGTCTATACGAGCAGTACTTC TRBJ2-7 . TRBD2 TRBV4-1